The 17 T cell receptor beta chains listed next were all sequenced from one sample in a study of T cell responses to AZD1222 COVID-19 vaccine. Clones were sequenced by immunoSEQ multiplex PCR, and TCRdb holds only the in-frame ones, with some missing. The repertoire holds about 120,000 clones, with 80% to 95% as singletons. The sample was peripheral blood, taken on day 0 of AZD1222 vaccination. The source of these receptors is an adult in good health.

The gene calls are TRBV29-1 and TRBJ1-3; D might be TRBD1 (5 bases). Trimming stripped 7 bases from V and 0 bases from J, with 10 bases between. The V gene's germline CDR1 is SQVTM and CDR2 ANQGSEA. The CDR3 totals 13 residues. DNA for the CDR3: TGCAGCGCAACAGGCTTCTCTGGAAACACCATATATTTT. Protein: CSATGFSGNTIYF.

The V and J genes are TRBV7-9 and TRBJ1-5, with D possibly being TRBD1 (5 bases). V dropped 4 bases and J dropped 2 bases, with 9 bases sitting between them. The CDR3 runs 14 residues. CDR1 is SEHNR, CDR2 FQNEAQ, per germline (reference sequence). The CDR3 spells CASSSSTGNQPQHF. As DNA, the CDR3 is TGTGCCAGCAGCTCCTCGACAGGCAATCAGCCCCAGCATTTT.

The V and J genes are TRBV3-1 (or the pseudogene TRBV3-2) and TRBJ1-5; D is ambiguous. V lost 0 bases and J lost 4, with 10 bases in between. This CDR3 region has 15 residues. Germline assignment: CDR1 LGHDT and CDR2 YNNKEL (reference sequence). CDR3 in DNA: TGTGCCAGCAGCCAAGATCCCCATTCAAATCAGCCCCAGCATTTT. This encodes CASSQDPHSNQPQHF.

The chain couples TRBV27 to TRBJ1-4; possibly TRBD1 for D (5 bases). Trimming stripped 2 bases from V and 0 bases from J, with 19 bases between. The CDR3 contains 19 residues. Germline-derived CDR1 and CDR2 are MNHEY and SMNVEV (reference sequence). The CDR3 loop is CASSLRRTIRTATNEKLFF. The CDR3 nucleotides read TGTGCCAGCAGTTTACGTAGGACAATCCGTACTGCAACTAATGAAAAACTGTTTTTT.

J is TRBJ1-5 and V is TRBV6-5; D remains unclear. Trimming stripped 3 bases from V and 2 bases from J, with 5 bases between. This CDR3 spans 13 amino acids. Germline loops: CDR1 MNHEY, CDR2 SVGAGI. The CDR3 DNA reads TGTGCCAGCAGTTATGGACGCAATCAGCCCCAGCATTTT. It encodes CASSYGRNQPQHF.

The chain combines TRBV7-2 with TRBJ2-7; a weak D match, TRBD2 (6 bases). Trimming pared 2 bases from V and 6 bases from J, leaving 14 bases between. Germline loops: CDR1 SGHTA, CDR2 FQGNSA. The CDR3 has 14 amino acids. This CDR3 reads CASSLWVEGSEQYF. Here the CDR3 DNA reads TGTGCCAGCAGCTTATGGGTGGAGGGGAGCGAGCAGTACTTC.

This chain joins TRBV5-1 and TRBJ1-2; D is unresolved. This CDR3 is 13 amino acids long. Germline CDR1 reads SGHRS; CDR2 reads YFSETQ. The ends were cut back, 8 bases at V and 4 bases at J, with 15 bases in the middle. CDR3 in amino acids: CASATVEGYGYTF. In nucleotides, the CDR3 is TGCGCCAGTGCTACTGTGGAAGGCTATGGCTACACCTTC.

The chain carries TRBV9 and TRBJ1-6; no clear D. V was trimmed by 0 bases and J by 6 bases, leaving 10 bases between them. Looked up from germline, CDR1 is SGDLS and CDR2 is YYNGEE. The CDR3 loop spans 15 amino acids. The CDR3 coding sequence is TGTGCCAGCAGCGTAGATCTAAAGGTTAATTCACCCCTCCACTTT. The encoded protein is CASSVDLKVNSPLHF.

The V call is TRBV7-3, the J call TRBJ2-3; D remains ambiguous. Trimming took 5 bases from V and 4 from J, leaving 10 bases between them. CDR1 is SGHTA, CDR2 FQGTGA, per germline. This CDR3 is built from 13 residues. CDR3: CASSLTRSDTQYF. CDR3 sequence (DNA): TGTGCCAGCAGCCTTACAAGGTCAGATACGCAGTATTTT.

The J gene is TRBJ1-1, the V gene TRBV4-1; the D is unclear. Germline V gene sequence: CDR1 MGHRA, CDR2 YSYEKL. Trimming left V 1 base short and J 5 bases short, with 11 bases between. CDR3 length: 14 amino acids. The CDR3, as DNA: TGCGCCAGCAGCCAAGGCCAGGTGGGGACTGAAGCTTTCTTT. This codes for CASSQGQVGTEAFF.

V gene TRBV11-2 combines with J gene TRBJ2-1, with TRBD2 matching over 8 bases. With 3 bases clipped from V and 1 base from J, the junction kept 14 bases outside the gene matches. CDR3 length: 19 residues. Germline loops: CDR1 SGHAT, CDR2 FQNNGV. CDR3 region: CASSFPQRGGFRSYNEQFF. Here the CDR3 DNA reads TGTGCCAGCAGCTTCCCCCAACGGGGGGGCTTTAGGTCCTACAATGAGCAGTTCTTC.

Comment on this clone: Other DNA sequences in the same sample also yield this CDR3. The chain employs TRBV12-3 or TRBV12-4 and TRBJ1-3; D ambiguous. V shed 3 bases and J shed 1 base, with 1 base lying between them. The CDR3 is 12 residues long. The CDR3 DNA reads as TGTGCCAGCAGTTTTTCTGGAAACACCATATATTTT. This gives the protein CASSFSGNTIYF.

This chain joins TRBV5-1 and TRBJ1-2, with D perhaps matching TRBD1 (6 bases). Germline-derived CDR1 and CDR2 are SGHRS and YFSETQ. V was clipped by 4 bases and J by 4 bases, with 14 bases between them. The CDR3 loop spans 14 amino acids. CDR3 region: CASSPDSLSYGYTF. Written as DNA, the CDR3 is TGCGCCAGCAGCCCGGACAGCCTAAGCTATGGCTACACCTTC.

Here the CDR3 reads CAWSEGLWQPQHF. The DNA of the CDR3 is TGTGCCTGGAGTGAAGGACTATGGCAGCCCCAGCATTTT. The V and J genes are TRBV30 and TRBJ1-5, with D unresolved. CDR3 length: 13 residues. Trimming removed 1 base from V and 7 bases from J, with 11 bases in between. Germline V gene data show CDR1 as GTSNPN and CDR2 as SVGIG (reference sequence).

This chain links TRBV29-1 with TRBJ2-5, with D perhaps TRBD1 (5 bases). CDR3 length: 17 residues. Per the germline V gene, CDR1 is SQVTM and CDR2 is ANQGSEA. V was clipped by 2 bases and J by 1 base, with 20 bases between them. In nucleotides, the CDR3 is TGCAGCGTTGAAAACCCCGAACCAGGGCTTTCCCAAGAGACCCAGTACTTC. The encoded protein is CSVENPEPGLSQETQYF. The full variable domain, in which reference TRBV29-1 and TRBJ2-5 provide the parts outside the CDR3, is SAVISQKPSRDICQRGTSLTIQCQVDSQVTMMFWYRQQPGQSLTLIATANQGSEATYESGFVIDKFPISRPNLTFSTLTVSNMSPEDSSIYLCSVENPEPGLSQETQYFGPGTRLLVL.

The chain links TRBV3-1 (or the pseudogene TRBV3-2) to TRBJ1-1, with D perhaps TRBD1 (5 bases). Trimming took off 3 bases at V and 5 bases at J, with 7 bases between the two ends. Germline CDR1 LGHDT, CDR2 YNNKEL (reference sequence). There are 12 residues in the CDR3. The CDR3 nucleotides are TGTGCCAGCAGCCAGGAGGGGACTGAAGCTTTCTTT. Translated, it gives CASSQEGTEAFF.

This chain connects TRBV28 to TRBJ2-7; 13 nucleotides line up with TRBD2. This CDR3 contains 15 residues. Trimming took 4 bases from V and 4 from J; bases not matched to a gene: 4. Looked up from germline, CDR1 is MDHEN and CDR2 is SYDVKM. The CDR3 loop reads CASSYTSGGAYEQYF. CDR3 in DNA: TGTGCCAGCAGTTATACTAGCGGGGGGGCGTACGAGCAGTACTTC. The complete variable domain, with remaining parts taken from reference TRBV28 and TRBJ2-7, reads DVKVTQSSRYLVKRTGEKVFLECVQDMDHENMFWYRQDPGLGLRLIYFSYDVKMKEKGDIPEGYSVSREKKERFSLILESASTNQTSMYLCASSYTSGGAYEQYFGPGTRLTVT.